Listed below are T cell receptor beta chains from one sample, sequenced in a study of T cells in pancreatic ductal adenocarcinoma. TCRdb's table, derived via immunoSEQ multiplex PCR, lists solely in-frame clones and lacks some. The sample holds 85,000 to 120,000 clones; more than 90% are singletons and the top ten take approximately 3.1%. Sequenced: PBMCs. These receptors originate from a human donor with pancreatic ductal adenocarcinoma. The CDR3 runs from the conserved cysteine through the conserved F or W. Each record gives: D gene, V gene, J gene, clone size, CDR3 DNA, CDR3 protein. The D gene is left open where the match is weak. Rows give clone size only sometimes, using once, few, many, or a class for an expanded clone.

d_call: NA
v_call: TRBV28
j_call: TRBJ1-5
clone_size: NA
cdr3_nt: TGTGCCAGCAGTTATCCGGACAGACCCAATCAGCCCCAGCATTTT
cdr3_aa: CASSYPDRPNQPQHF

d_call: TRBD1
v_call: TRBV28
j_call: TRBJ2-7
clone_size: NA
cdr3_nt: TGTGCCAGCAGTAGCACAGGGGTGGGCGAGCAGTACTTC
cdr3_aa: CASSSTGVGEQYF

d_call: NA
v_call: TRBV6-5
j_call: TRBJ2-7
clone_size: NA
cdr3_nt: TGTGCCAGCAGTTACAGGGGTAGCGAGCAGTACTTC
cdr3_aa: CASSYRGSEQYF

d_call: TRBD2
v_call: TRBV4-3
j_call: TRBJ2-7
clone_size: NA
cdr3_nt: TGCGCCAGCAGCCAAGAGGACGGGAGGGACTTCTACGAGCAGTACTTC
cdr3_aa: CASSQEDGRDFYEQYF

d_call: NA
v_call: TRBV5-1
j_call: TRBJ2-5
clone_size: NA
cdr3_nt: TGCGCCAGCCCGAATTGGCCCGCCACGGAGGAAGAGACCCAGTACTTC
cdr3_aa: CASPNWPATEEETQYF

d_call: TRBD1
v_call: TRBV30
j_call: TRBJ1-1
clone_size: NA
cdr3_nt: TGTGCCTGGAGCCTGACAGGGGGTAGGGCTACTGAAGCTTTCTTT
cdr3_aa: CAWSLTGGRATEAFF

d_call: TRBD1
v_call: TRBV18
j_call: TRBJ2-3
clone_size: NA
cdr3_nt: TGTGCCAGCTCACTTAGACAGGGAGTGAGCACAGATACGCAGTATTTT
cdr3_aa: CASSLRQGVSTDTQYF

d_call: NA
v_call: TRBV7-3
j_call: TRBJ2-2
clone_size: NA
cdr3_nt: TGTGCCAGCAGCTTAAGGGCGGAGGGCACCGGGGAGCTGTTTTTT
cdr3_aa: CASSLRAEGTGELFF

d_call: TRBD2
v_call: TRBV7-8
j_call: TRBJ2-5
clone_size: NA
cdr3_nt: TGTGCCAGCAGCTCGACTAGCGGGAGGCAAGAGACCCAGTACTTC
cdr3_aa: CASSSTSGRQETQYF

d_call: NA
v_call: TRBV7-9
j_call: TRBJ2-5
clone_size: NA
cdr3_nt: TGTGCCAGCAGCCCCGCCGGGACTCAAGAGACCCAGTACTTC
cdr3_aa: CASSPAGTQETQYF

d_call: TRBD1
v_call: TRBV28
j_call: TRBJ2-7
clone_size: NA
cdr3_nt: TGTGCCAGCAGGGACAGGGGAAGGTTCGAGCAGTACTTC
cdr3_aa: CASRDRGRFEQYF

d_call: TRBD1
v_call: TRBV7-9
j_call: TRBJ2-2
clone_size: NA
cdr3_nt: TGTGCCAGCAGCTCCACCCGGGACAGGGCTCCCGGGGAGCTGTTTTTT
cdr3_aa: CASSSTRDRAPGELFF

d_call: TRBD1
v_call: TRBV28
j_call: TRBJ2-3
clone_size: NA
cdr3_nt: TGTGCCAGCAGCCTCCGACAGGGCTCCCGCACAGATACGCAGTATTTT
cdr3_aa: CASSLRQGSRTDTQYF

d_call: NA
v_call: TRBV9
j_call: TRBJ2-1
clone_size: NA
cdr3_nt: TGTGCCAGCAGCGTAGGTGTCGATGAGCAGTTCTTC
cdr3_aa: CASSVGVDEQFF

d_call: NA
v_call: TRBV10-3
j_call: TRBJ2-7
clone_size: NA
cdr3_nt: TGTGCCATCAGCCTAGCGAGGGGTGACGAGCAGTACTTC
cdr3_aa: CAISLARGDEQYF

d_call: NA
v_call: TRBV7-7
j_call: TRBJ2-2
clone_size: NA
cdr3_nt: TGTGCCAGCAGCTTAGCGGGAGGACCCGGGGAGCTGTTTTTT
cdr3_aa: CASSLAGGPGELFF

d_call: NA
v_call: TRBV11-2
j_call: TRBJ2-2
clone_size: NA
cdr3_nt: TGTGCCAGCAGCCAGGGGATCAACACCGGGGAGCTGTTTTTT
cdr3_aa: CASSQGINTGELFF

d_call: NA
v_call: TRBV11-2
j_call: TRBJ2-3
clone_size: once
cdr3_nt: TGTGCCAGCAGCTTCGTCACAGGAGAAGATACGCAGTATTTT
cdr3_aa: CASSFVTGEDTQYF

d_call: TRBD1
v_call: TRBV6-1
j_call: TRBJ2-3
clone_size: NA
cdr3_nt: TGTGCCAGCAGTGCACAGGGGGCTGAGGACACAGATACGCAGTATTTT
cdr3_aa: CASSAQGAEDTDTQYF

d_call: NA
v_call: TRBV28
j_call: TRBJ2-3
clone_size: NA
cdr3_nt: TGTGCCAGCATTGGGCAAGCGGAGAGCACAGATACGCAGTATTTT
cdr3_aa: CASIGQAESTDTQYF

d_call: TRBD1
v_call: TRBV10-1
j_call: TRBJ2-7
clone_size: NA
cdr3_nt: TGCGCCAGCAGTGGACAGGGTAAGTACGAGCAGTACTTC
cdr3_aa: CASSGQGKYEQYF

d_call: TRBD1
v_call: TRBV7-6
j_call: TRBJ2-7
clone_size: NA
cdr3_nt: TGTGCCAGCAGCCCCCGGGACAGGGGGCTCAACGAGCAGTACTTC
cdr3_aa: CASSPRDRGLNEQYF

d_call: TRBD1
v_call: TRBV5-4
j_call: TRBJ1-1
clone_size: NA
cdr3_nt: TGTGCCAGCAGCTTACGGGGACAGGGGCTGAACACTGAAGCTTTCTTT
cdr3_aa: CASSLRGQGLNTEAFF

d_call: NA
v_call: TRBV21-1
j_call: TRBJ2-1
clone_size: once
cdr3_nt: TGTGCCAGCAGCAATCGGGACTACAATGAGCAGTTCTTC
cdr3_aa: CASSNRDYNEQFF

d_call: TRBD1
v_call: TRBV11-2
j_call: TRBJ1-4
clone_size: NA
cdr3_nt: TGTGCCAGCAGCTTGGACAGGGCTGGAAAACTGTTTTTT
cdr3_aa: CASSLDRAGKLFF

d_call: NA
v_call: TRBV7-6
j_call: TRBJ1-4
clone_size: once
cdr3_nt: TGTGCCAGCAGCCCTAGAGGTACCGATGAAAAACTGTTTTTT
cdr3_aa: CASSPRGTDEKLFF

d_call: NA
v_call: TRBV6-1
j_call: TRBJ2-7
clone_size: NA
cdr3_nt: TGTGCCAGCAGTGAAATTTCCCGGCAGAGTTTGGAGGAGCAGTACTTC
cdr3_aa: CASSEISRQSLEEQYF

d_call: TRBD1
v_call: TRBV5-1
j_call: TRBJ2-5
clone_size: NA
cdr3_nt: TGCGCCAGCAGCTTCGGGACAGCCCAAGAGACCCAGTACTTC
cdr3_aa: CASSFGTAQETQYF

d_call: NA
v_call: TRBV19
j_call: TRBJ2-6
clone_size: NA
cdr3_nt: TGTGCCAGCAAAAAAGGAGACTCTGGGGCCAACGTCCTGACTTTC
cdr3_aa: CASKKGDSGANVLTF

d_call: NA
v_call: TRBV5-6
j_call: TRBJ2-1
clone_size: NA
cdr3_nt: TGTGCCAGCAGCTTGGCCTCGGGTCTATCCTACAATGAGCAGTTCTTC
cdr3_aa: CASSLASGLSYNEQFF

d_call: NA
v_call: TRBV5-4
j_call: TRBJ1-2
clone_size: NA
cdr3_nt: TGTGCCAGCAGCCCGGGACACCCACAGACCTATGGCTACACCTTC
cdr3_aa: CASSPGHPQTYGYTF

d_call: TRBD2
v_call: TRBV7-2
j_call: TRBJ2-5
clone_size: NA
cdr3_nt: TGTGCCAGCAGCTTGGGACCTAGCGGGAGAGAGACCCAGTACTTC
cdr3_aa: CASSLGPSGRETQYF

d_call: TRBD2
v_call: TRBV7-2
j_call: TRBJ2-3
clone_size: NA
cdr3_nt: TGTGCCAGCAGCTTAGTTCTAGCGGGAACCGTCGGGCAGTATTTT
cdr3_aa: CASSLVLAGTVGQYF

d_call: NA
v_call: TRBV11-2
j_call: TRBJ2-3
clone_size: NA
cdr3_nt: TGTGCCAGCAGCTTTCAGCGGGCGACTATATATACGCAGTATTTT
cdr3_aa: CASSFQRATIYTQYF

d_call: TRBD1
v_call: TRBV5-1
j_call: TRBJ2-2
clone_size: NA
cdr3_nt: TGCGCCAGCAGCCTGGACAGGGTGGCCGGGGAGCTGTTTTTT
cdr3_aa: CASSLDRVAGELFF

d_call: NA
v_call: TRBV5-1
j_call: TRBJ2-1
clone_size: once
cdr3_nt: TGCGCCAGCAGCATACAGGGCAATGAGCAGTTCTTC
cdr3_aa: CASSIQGNEQFF

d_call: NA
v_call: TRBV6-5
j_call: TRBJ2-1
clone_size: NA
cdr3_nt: TGTGCCAGCAGTCCTAGTGCCTACAATGAGCAGTTCTTC
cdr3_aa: CASSPSAYNEQFF

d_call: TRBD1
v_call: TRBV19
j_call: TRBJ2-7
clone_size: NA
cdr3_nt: TGTGCCAGTAGACCGACAGGGGCGAGCTCCTACGAGCAGTACTTC
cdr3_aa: CASRPTGASSYEQYF

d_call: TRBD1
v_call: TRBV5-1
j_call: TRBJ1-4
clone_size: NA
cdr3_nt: TGCGCCAGCAGCTCCGGGACAGGGCATGAAAAACTGTTTTTT
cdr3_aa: CASSSGTGHEKLFF

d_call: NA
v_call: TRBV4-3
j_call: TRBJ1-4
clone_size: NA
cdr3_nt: TGCGCCAGCAGCCAATTAACAGGGAATTCAATTGAAAAACTGTTTTTT
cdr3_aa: CASSQLTGNSIEKLFF

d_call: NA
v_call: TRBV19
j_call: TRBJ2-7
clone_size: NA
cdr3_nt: TGTGCCAGTAGGGCGGGGACAGCCGACGAGCAGTACTTC
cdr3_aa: CASRAGTADEQYF

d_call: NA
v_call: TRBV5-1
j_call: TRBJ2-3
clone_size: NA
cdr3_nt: TGCGCCAGCAGGTGGGGACTGAACACAGATACGCAGTATTTT
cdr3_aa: CASRWGLNTDTQYF

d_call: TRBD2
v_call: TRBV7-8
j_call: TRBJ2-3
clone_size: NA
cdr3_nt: TGTGCCAGCAGCCTGCAGTCCATAGCGGGAGGGATCACAGATACGCAGTATTTT
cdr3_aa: CASSLQSIAGGITDTQYF

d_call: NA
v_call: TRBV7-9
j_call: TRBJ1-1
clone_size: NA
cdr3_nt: TGTGCCAGCAGCTCCCGGGACACGCTATCGACCACTGAAGCTTTCTTT
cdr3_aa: CASSSRDTLSTTEAFF

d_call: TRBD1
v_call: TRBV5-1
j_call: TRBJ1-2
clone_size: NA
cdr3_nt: TGCGCCAGCAGCTTGGCCAGGGGGGAGAACTATGGCTACACCTTC
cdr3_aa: CASSLARGENYGYTF

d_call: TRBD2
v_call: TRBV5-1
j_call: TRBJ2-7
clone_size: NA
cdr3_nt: TGCGCCAGCAGTGCGGGACTATCCTACGAGCAGTACTTC
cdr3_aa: CASSAGLSYEQYF

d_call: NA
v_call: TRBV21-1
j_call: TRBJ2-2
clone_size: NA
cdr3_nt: TGTGCCAGCAGCAAAGGTGGGGACAGGGCAGGCGGGGAGCTGTTTTTT
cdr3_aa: CASSKGGDRAGGELFF

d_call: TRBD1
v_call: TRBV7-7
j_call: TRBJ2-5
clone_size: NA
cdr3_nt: TGTGCTAGCAGCTCCCAACAGGGGGCCGGGACCCAGTACTTC
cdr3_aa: CASSSQQGAGTQYF

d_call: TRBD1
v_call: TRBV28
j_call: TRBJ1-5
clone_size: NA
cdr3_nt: TGTGCCAGCAAGTCCGGGACAGACTATCAGCCCCAGCATTTT
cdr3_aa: CASKSGTDYQPQHF